Below, 28 T cell receptor beta chains from the same sample are listed, as sequenced in a study of prognosis after radiotherapy for stage I lung cancer. The authors amplified TCR beta CDR3 from genomic DNA using two-round multiplex PCR. Every TRBV and TRBJ gene had its own specific primer in first-round PCR. TCRdb reprocessed the multiplex PCR reads via MiXCR and lists one record per CDR3 protein. The sample contains about 22,000 distinct CDR3 sequences, roughly 37% of which appear only once. This specimen consisted of PBMCs, obtained before or after stereotactic body radiation therapy (not recorded which). The source is a donor aged 50 or older with non-small cell lung cancer.

About this clonotype itself: This sequence may be a read error, since a much larger clone differs from it by one base. The chain couples TRBV7-2 to TRBJ2-3; either TRBD1 or TRBD2 may supply D (5 bases each). The CDR3 is made up of 15 amino acids. Germline V CDR1 and CDR2: SGHTA, FQGNSA. CDR3 sequence reads: CASSSREGTTDAQYF. The DNA of the CDR3 is TGTGCCAGCAGCTCTCGCGAGGGGACCACAGATGCGCAGTATTTT.

This clonotype was recorded many times. CDR3 residues: CASSLSTSPLHF. CDR3 nucleotides: TGTGCCAGCAGTTTGAGTACTTCACCCCTCCACTTT. The V call is TRBV12-3 or TRBV12-4, the J call TRBJ1-6; D unresolved. With 3 bases removed from V and 9 bases from J, the gap between germline ends came to 6 bases. The CDR3 contains 12 residues.

This clonotype was counted many times. The chain uses TRBV6-1 and TRBJ2-3; TRBD2 matches 7 bases. V trimming: 7 bases; J trimming: 2 bases; junction bases outside the gene matches: 9. The CDR3 has 15 amino acids. Germline CDR1 reads MNHNS; CDR2 reads SASEGT. CDR3 residues: CASTREAPHTDTQYF. The CDR3 coding sequence is TGTGCCAGCACCCGGGAGGCCCCCCACACAGATACGCAGTATTTT.

The table lists this clonotype with many counts. The chain links TRBV20-1 to TRBJ2-1; D ambiguous. The CDR3 covers 14 residues. Germline V gives CDR1 DFQATT, CDR2 SNEGSKA (reference sequence). With 0 bases removed from V and 3 bases from J, the gap between germline ends came to 9 bases. This CDR3 is CSARDLVRYNEQFF. The CDR3 DNA follows: TGCAGTGCTAGAGATCTGGTCCGCTACAATGAGCAGTTCTTC.

With respect to this clonotype: Germline is not matched at one junction end, which may reflect a read error. This chain connects TRBV19 to TRBJ2-7; 7 nucleotides match TRBD1. The germline V gene has CDR1 LNHDA and CDR2 SQIVND (reference sequence). The CDR3 covers 14 residues. The CDR3, as DNA: TGTTCCAGTAGTATAGGCAGGGGGTTCTACGAGCAGTACTTC. Translation gives CSSSIGRGFYEQYF.

On this clonotype itself: Its ends do not fully match the called genes, so a read error is possible. The chain employs TRBV5-1 and TRBJ2-3; D is perhaps TRBD2 (6 bases). The CDR3 has 15 residues. Germline values: CDR1 SGHRS, CDR2 YFSETQ. The CDR3 spells CAISLGGLLTYTQYF. The CDR3 region has the DNA TGCGCCATCAGCTTGGGAGGACTTCTCACATATACGCAGTATTTT.

There are many counts of this clonotype. The gene calls are TRBV7-8 and TRBJ2-5, with TRBD2 identical over 9 bases. J gave up 5 bases and V 4 bases, and 8 bases lay outside the gene matches. Germline V CDR1 and CDR2: SGHVS, FQNEAQ. This CDR3 has 15 residues. In nucleotides, the CDR3 is TGTGCCAGCAGCTGGCCGGGACTAGCTTGGGAGACCCAGTACTTC. Its translation is CASSWPGLAWETQYF.

This clonotype came up once. At one end, the junction sequence differs from germline, possibly due to a read error. The rearrangement links TRBV10-2 to TRBJ2-7; no clear D. Germline-derived CDR1 and CDR2 are WSHSY and SAAADI. The CDR3 totals 11 residues. Written as DNA, the CDR3 is TGCGCCAGCAGTACCCTTCGAGGCTACGCCTTC. As protein: CASSTLRGYAF.

This clonotype has a count of ten or more. This sequence joins TRBV11-2 and TRBJ1-4, with D unresolved. V was pared by 5 bases and J by 3 bases, with 16 bases between. The CDR3 has 16 residues. The V gene's germline CDR1 is SGHAT and CDR2 FQNNGV. The DNA for the CDR3 is TGTGCCAGCAGCCTCCGAAAGACCGTAGCTAATGAAAAACTGTTTTTT. Its protein product is CASSLRKTVANEKLFF.

This clonotype was seen once. This sequence joins TRBV13 and TRBJ2-1; 7 bases are a match to TRBD1. Germline V gene lookup returns CDR1 PRHDT and CDR2 FYEKMQ (reference sequence). The CDR3 spans 15 residues. Losses at the gene ends were 4 bases for V and 2 bases for J; bases not matched to a gene: 5. The CDR3 here is CASSYEGATYNEQFF. Here the CDR3 DNA reads TGTGCCAGCAGCTACGAGGGGGCCACCTACAATGAGCAGTTCTTC.

The rearrangement uses TRBV20-1 and TRBJ2-3; maybe TRBD2 (6 bases). Trimming cost V 6 bases and J 5 bases, with 9 bases left between them. CDR1 and CDR2 (germline): DFQATT, SNEGSKA (reference sequence). The CDR3 is 11 residues long. The CDR3 sequence is CSASTRDTQYF. The CDR3 region has the DNA TGCAGTGCCTCGACTAGAGATACGCAGTATTTT.

The table lists this clonotype with many counts. The rearrangement links TRBV27 to TRBJ1-2, with TRBD1 matching over 8 bases. Trimming at V came to 4 bases and at J to 8 bases, leaving 9 bases not matched to a gene. This CDR3 is 14 amino acids long. Germline V gives CDR1 MNHEY, CDR2 SMNVEV (reference sequence). CDR3 nucleotide sequence: TGTGCCAGCAGTTCAAAGACAGGGGTACGCGGCTACACCTTC. Its translation: CASSSKTGVRGYTF.

This clonotype was found many times. The chain has TRBV11-3 and TRBJ2-1; 9 nucleotides line up with TRBD2. The germline V gene encodes CDR1 SGHNT and CDR2 YENEEA. Trimming at V came to 3 bases and at J to 0 bases, leaving 18 bases not matched to a gene. This CDR3 is built from 21 residues. As DNA, the CDR3 is TGTGCCAGCAGCTTTAGGACGAGTAGACAGCCGACTAGCGGCTCCTACAATGAGCAGTTCTTC. Protein sequence: CASSFRTSRQPTSGSYNEQFF.

At least ten counts were recorded for this clonotype. The gene calls are TRBV19 and TRBJ1-3; D remains ambiguous. The V and J ends lost 1 base and 1 base respectively, with 11 bases between them. This CDR3 comprises 16 residues. From germline, CDR1 is LNHDA and CDR2 SQIVND (reference sequence). The CDR3 is CASSIGKSRSGNTIYF. In DNA, the CDR3 is TGTGCCAGTAGTATAGGGAAGAGTCGGTCTGGAAACACCATATATTTT.

The gene calls are TRBV5-1 and TRBJ2-2; possible D gene TRBD1, 5 bases. The CDR3 extends over 14 amino acids. The ends were cut back, 3 bases at V and 1 base at J, with 7 bases in the middle. CDR1 SGHRS and CDR2 YFSETQ come from the germline V gene. The CDR3 loop is CASSSGQNTGELFF. DNA for the CDR3: TGCGCCAGCAGCTCCGGACAGAACACCGGGGAGCTGTTTTTT. Full variable domain (remainder filled in from reference TRBV5-1 and TRBJ2-2): KAGVTQTPRYLIKTRGQQVTLSCSPISGHRSVSWYQQTPGQGLQFLFEYFSETQRNKGNFPGRFSGRQFSNSRSEMNVSTLELGDSALYLCASSSGQNTGELFFGEGSRLTVL.

The table lists this clonotype with many counts. The rearrangement joins TRBV28 to TRBJ1-5; D is undetermined. Trimming shortened V by 2 bases and J by 9 bases, and 8 bases separated the two germline ends. CDR3 length: 12 amino acids. CDR1 and CDR2 (germline): MDHEN, SYDVKM. The CDR3 loop reads CASSLEAVPQHF. CDR3 DNA: TGTGCCAGCAGTTTAGAGGCGGTGCCCCAGCATTTT. The full variable domain, completed using reference TRBV28 and TRBJ1-5, is DVKVTQSSRYLVKRTGEKVFLECVQDMDHENMFWYRQDPGLGLRLIYFSYDVKMKEKGDIPEGYSVSREKKERFSLILESASTNQTSMYLCASSLEAVPQHFGDGTRLSIL.

The sample holds a few counts of this clonotype. The rearrangement joins TRBV27 to TRBJ2-7; perhaps TRBD2 as D (6 bases). V was cut by 6 bases and J by 2 bases, with 11 bases left in between. CDR1 is MNHEY and CDR2 is SMNVEV in the germline V gene (reference sequence). CDR3 size: 13 residues. The CDR3 DNA reads TGTGCCAGCAGCAGGGACTTTACCTACGAGCAGTACTTC. Translation: CASSRDFTYEQYF.

On this clonotype: A much larger clone lies one base from this, so it may be a read error. The rearrangement joins TRBV6-4 to TRBJ1-2; 7 positions match TRBD1. The junction had 10 bases not matched to a gene; V was cut back by 5 bases and J by 7 bases. Germline assignment: CDR1 MRHNA and CDR2 SNTAGT. The CDR3 runs to 14 residues. The CDR3 loop is CASSYGQEASGYTF. CDR3 coding DNA: TGTGCCAGCAGTTATGGACAGGAGGCTAGTGGCTACACCTTC.

By proportion, this clonotype is medium-sized. The chain joins TRBV11-2 to TRBJ1-3; D gene uncertain. V lost 4 bases, J lost 3 bases, and 7 bases lay in between. The CDR3 contains 13 residues. The germline CDR1 and CDR2 sequences are SGHAT and FQNNGV. CDR3 in amino acids: CASSSFGGNTIYF. In nucleotides, the CDR3 is TGTGCCAGCAGCTCCTTTGGTGGAAACACCATATATTTT. Combining the CDR3 with reference TRBV11-2 and TRBJ1-3 gives the whole variable domain EAGVAQSPRYKIIEKRQSVAFWCNPISGHATLYWYQQILGQGPKLLIQFQNNGVVDDSQLPKDRFSAERLKGVDSTLKIQPAKLEDSAVYLCASSSFGGNTIYFGEGSWLTVV.

This clonotype was counted many times. This chain connects TRBV3-1 to TRBJ1-2; 9 nucleotides line up with TRBD1. The V segment lost 3 bases and the J segment 8 bases; nucleotides outside the gene matches: 7. The CDR3 is made up of 14 amino acids. In germline, CDR1 is LGHDT, CDR2 YNNKEL (reference sequence). CDR3 DNA sequence: TGTGCCAGCAGCCAGATTGGGACAGGGAACGGCTACACCTTC. Its translation is CASSQIGTGNGYTF.

This clonotype showed up many times. The V and J genes are TRBV10-2 and TRBJ2-7, with D possibly TRBD1 on 6 matching bases. This CDR3 has 15 residues. Germline lookup yields CDR1 WSHSY and CDR2 SAAADI. V was trimmed by 3 bases and J by 2 bases, leaving 14 bases between them. The CDR3 DNA follows: TGCGCCAGCAGTGACAGGGAAGGGGGAACCTACGAGCAGTACTTC. Translating it yields CASSDREGGTYEQYF.

There are many counts of this clonotype. This chain links TRBV28 with TRBJ1-2; 7 nucleotides agree with TRBD1. Germline V gene data show CDR1 as MDHEN and CDR2 as SYDVKM. The CDR3 loop spans 14 amino acids. After removal of 6 bases from V and 5 bases from J, the junction contained 9 bases not matched to a gene. The CDR3 DNA is TGTGCCAGCAGAGGGGGCGGCGGGAGATATGGCTACACCTTC. Translating gives CASRGGGGRYGYTF.

This clonotype turned up a few times. The chain combines TRBV27 with TRBJ1-5; D uncertain. V lost 3 bases and J 6 bases, leaving 21 bases between the germline ends. The V gene's germline CDR1 is MNHEY and CDR2 SMNVEV (reference sequence). This CDR3 comprises 17 residues. CDR3 DNA: TGTGCCAGCAGTTTTTTCTCCCTCGGAGGGTCGACTCAGCCCCAGCATTTT. Its protein product is CASSFFSLGGSTQPQHF.

The genes are TRBV7-2 and TRBJ2-1; 7 bases are a match to TRBD2. The CDR3 length is 15 residues. The germline CDR1 and CDR2 sequences are SGHTA and FQGNSA. V lost 4 bases and J lost 0; bases outside the gene matches: 3. The CDR3 is CASSSSGISYNEQFF. In DNA form, the CDR3 reads TGTGCCAGCAGCTCGAGCGGGATCTCCTACAATGAGCAGTTCTTC.

This clonotype was counted ten times or more. The V gene is TRBV24-1, the J gene TRBJ2-3; 7 bases match TRBD1. This CDR3 contains 12 residues. V was pared by 9 bases and J by 5 bases, with 4 bases of the junction left unmatched. Germline V gene data show CDR1 as KGHDR and CDR2 as SFDVKD. The chain's CDR3 is CATGAGGDTQYF. CDR3 bases: TGTGCCACCGGAGCAGGGGGAGATACGCAGTATTTT.

J is TRBJ2-7 and V is TRBV9; possibly TRBD2 for D (6 bases). V dropped 4 bases and J dropped 3 bases, with 20 bases sitting between them. There are 16 residues in the CDR3. Germline V gives CDR1 SGDLS, CDR2 YYNGEE. The CDR3: CASSSLAYLTFYEQYF. In DNA, the CDR3 is TGTGCCAGCAGCAGTCTAGCGTACTTAACATTCTACGAGCAGTACTTC.

This clonotype was seen many times. V usage is TRBV3-1 and J usage is TRBJ1-1; 8 bases match TRBD1. Germline CDR1 reads LGHDT; CDR2 reads YNNKEL (reference sequence). The CDR3 loop spans 14 amino acids. After removal of 0 bases from V and 11 bases from J, the junction contained 8 bases not matched to a gene. The chain's CDR3 is CASSQDDRGVRAFF. In nucleotides, the CDR3 is TGTGCCAGCAGCCAAGATGACAGGGGAGTACGGGCTTTCTTT.

This clonotype has at least ten counts. The J gene is TRBJ1-2, the V gene TRBV7-2; possibly TRBD1 for D (5 bases). Germline V gives CDR1 SGHTA, CDR2 FQGNSA. This CDR3 region has 17 residues. V was clipped by 4 bases and J by 0 bases, with 18 bases between them. The CDR3 nucleotides read TGTGCCAGCAGCTCCCTGGGACCGGGATCCCCTAACTATGGCTACACCTTC. This sequence encodes CASSSLGPGSPNYGYTF.